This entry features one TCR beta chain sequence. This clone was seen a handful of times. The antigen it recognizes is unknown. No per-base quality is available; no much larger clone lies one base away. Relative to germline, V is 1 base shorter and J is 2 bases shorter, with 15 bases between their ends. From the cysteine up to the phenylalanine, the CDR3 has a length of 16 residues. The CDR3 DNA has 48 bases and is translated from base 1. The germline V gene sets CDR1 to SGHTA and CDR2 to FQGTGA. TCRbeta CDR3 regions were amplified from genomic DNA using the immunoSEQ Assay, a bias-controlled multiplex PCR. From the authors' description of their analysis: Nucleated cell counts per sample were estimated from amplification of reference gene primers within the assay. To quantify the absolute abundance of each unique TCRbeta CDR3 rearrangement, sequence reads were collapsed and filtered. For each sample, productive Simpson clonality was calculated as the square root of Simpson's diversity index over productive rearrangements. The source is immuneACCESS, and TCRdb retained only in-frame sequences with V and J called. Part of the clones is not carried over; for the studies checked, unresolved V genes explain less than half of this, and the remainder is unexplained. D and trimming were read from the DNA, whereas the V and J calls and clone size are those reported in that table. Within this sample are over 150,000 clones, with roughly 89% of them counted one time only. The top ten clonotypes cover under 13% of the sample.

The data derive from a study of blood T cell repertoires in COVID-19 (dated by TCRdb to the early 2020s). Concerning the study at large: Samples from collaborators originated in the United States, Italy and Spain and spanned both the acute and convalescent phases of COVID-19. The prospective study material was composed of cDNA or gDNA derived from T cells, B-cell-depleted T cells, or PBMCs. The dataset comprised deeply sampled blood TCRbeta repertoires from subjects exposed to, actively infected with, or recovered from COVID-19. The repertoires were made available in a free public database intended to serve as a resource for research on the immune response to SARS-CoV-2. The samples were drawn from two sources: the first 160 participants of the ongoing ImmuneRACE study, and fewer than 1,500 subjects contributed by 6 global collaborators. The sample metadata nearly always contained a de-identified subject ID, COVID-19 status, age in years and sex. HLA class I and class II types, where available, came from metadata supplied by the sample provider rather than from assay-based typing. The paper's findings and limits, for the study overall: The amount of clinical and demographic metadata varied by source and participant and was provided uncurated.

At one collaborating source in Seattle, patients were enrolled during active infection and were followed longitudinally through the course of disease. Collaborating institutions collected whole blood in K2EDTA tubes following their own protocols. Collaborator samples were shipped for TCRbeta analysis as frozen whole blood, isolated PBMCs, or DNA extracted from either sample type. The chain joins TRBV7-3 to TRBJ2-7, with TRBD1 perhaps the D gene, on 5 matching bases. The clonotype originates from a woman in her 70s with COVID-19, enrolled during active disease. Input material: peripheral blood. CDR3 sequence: CASSLNSQGGPYEQYF. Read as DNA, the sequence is TGTGCCAGCAGCTTAAATAGCCAGGGTGGGCCCTACGAGCAGTACTTC.